A single sample gave rise to the 9 T cell receptor beta chains below, sequenced in a study of cytomegalovirus exposure and HLA in healthy donors (dated by TCRdb to between 2016 and 2019). Receptor amplification or capture employed the immunoSEQ multiplex PCR assay. What TCRdb holds here is the immuneACCESS table cut down to in-frame rearrangements. Part of the clones is not present; checked against another copy, under half of the missing clones reflect an unresolved V gene, and the others are unexplained. The sample yields 160,000 or so clones; almost 85% were counted once. Roughly 10% of the sample is held by the ten biggest clonotypes. What was sequenced was PBMCs. The receptor set was obtained from a man aged 25 to 40 in good health and CMV-seropositive.

The rearrangement links TRBV4-3 to TRBJ2-3; tentatively, D is TRBD2 (6 bases). The CDR3 is made up of 13 amino acids. V lost 0 bases and J 7 bases, leaving 8 bases between the germline ends. Germline CDR1 and CDR2: LGHNA and YSLEER. CDR3 amino acids: CASSQEGGNTQYF. The CDR3, as DNA: TGCGCCAGCAGCCAAGAAGGAGGGAATACGCAGTATTTT.

This clone appeared a few times. This chain connects TRBV7-8 to TRBJ1-4; D remains unclear. V lost 1 base, J lost 8 bases, and 17 bases lay in between. The germline V gene has CDR1 SGHVS and CDR2 FQNEAQ. The CDR3 length is 16 residues. The CDR3 reads CASSLGSRSIREKLFF. The CDR3 DNA sequence: TGTGCCAGCAGCTTAGGGAGCCGATCGATTCGGGAAAAACTGTTTTTT.

In its sample, this clone was seen a few times. The rearrangement links TRBV5-1 to TRBJ1-2; possibly TRBD1 for D (5 bases). Germline V gene data show CDR1 as SGHRS and CDR2 as YFSETQ. Trimming took off 4 bases at V and 4 bases at J, with 14 bases between the two ends. The CDR3 extends over 14 amino acids. Here the CDR3 reads CASSPPTERYGYTF. CDR3 coding DNA: TGCGCCAGCAGCCCTCCGACAGAACGCTATGGCTACACCTTC.

The rearrangement links TRBV5-4 to TRBJ2-5; unclear D gene. The CDR3 has 14 amino acids. V lost 0 bases to trimming and J lost 3 bases, with 9 bases between them. Germline V gives CDR1 SGHNT, CDR2 YYREEE (reference sequence). The CDR3 DNA sequence: TGTGCCAGCAGCTTGGGTCAGAAGAAAGAGACCCAGTACTTC. This encodes CASSLGQKKETQYF.

The genes are TRBV30 and TRBJ1-5; 7 bases align to TRBD1. Germline V gene lookup returns CDR1 GTSNPN and CDR2 SVGIG (reference sequence). The CDR3 is 14 residues long. The junction had 7 bases not matched to a gene; V was cut back by 1 base and J by 7 bases. As DNA, the CDR3 is TGTGCCTGGAGTGACAGGGGCCAGTTGCAGCCCCAGCATTTT. It yields the protein CAWSDRGQLQPQHF.

This clone was observed a handful of times. The chain joins TRBV19 to TRBJ1-5; D call uncertain. The CDR3 extends over 13 amino acids. Per germline, CDR1 LNHDA and CDR2 SQIVND (reference sequence). Trimming took off 5 bases at V and 7 bases at J, with 12 bases between the two ends. CDR3 coding DNA: TGTGCCAGTAGTTTGGCAGCGAGGCAGCCCCAGCATTTT. This gives the protein CASSLAARQPQHF.

This chain links TRBV7-9 with TRBJ2-1; D ambiguous. CDR1 and CDR2 (germline): SEHNR, FQNEAQ (reference sequence). With 4 bases removed from V and 4 bases from J, the gap between germline ends came to 14 bases. The CDR3 runs 15 residues. The CDR3 here is CASSSQEEPYNEQFF. The CDR3 DNA sequence: TGTGCCAGCAGCTCCCAGGAAGAGCCTTACAATGAGCAGTTCTTC.

The chain carries TRBV10-3 and TRBJ2-7; unclear D gene. The ends were cut back, 6 bases at V and 1 base at J, with 13 bases in the middle. This CDR3 spans 14 amino acids. Germline values: CDR1 ENHRY, CDR2 SYGVKD. The CDR3 loop is CAISQLSSSYEQYF. The CDR3 DNA reads TGTGCCATCAGCCAACTATCCTCTTCCTACGAGCAGTACTTC.

The rearrangement uses TRBV30 and TRBJ2-2; 8 bases are a match to TRBD2. CDR3 length: 15 amino acids. V shed 3 bases, J shed 7 bases, and the junction held 10 bases outside the gene matches. Germline assignment: CDR1 GTSNPN and CDR2 SVGIG (reference sequence). DNA for the CDR3: TGTGCCTGGAGAAGGGTTAGCGGGGCGGACGGGGAGCTGTTTTTT. Its protein product is CAWRRVSGADGELFF.